Below are 27 T cell receptor beta chains sequenced from a single sample in a study of glioma-infiltrating T cells after dendritic cell vaccination. As to time point: after dendritic cell vaccination, including at tumor progression/relapse. This table comes from immunoSEQ multiplex PCR, and its TCRdb copy is limited to in-frame clones, with some not included. The sample shows tens of thousands of clones, approximately 83% of them seen only once. Source: blood, taken after dendritic cell vaccination. All receptors derive from a human donor with glioblastoma.

The rearrangement joins TRBV2 to TRBJ1-1; TRBD1 matches at 7 bases. V was pared by 3 bases and J by 6 bases, with 10 bases of the junction left unmatched. In germline, CDR1 is SNHLY, CDR2 FYNNEI. The CDR3 totals 15 residues. In DNA, the CDR3 is TGTGCCAGCAGTGAGCTGGCAGGGGGTGCCGCTGAAGCTTTCTTT. This gives the protein CASSELAGGAAEAFF.

The V and J genes are TRBV7-8 and TRBJ1-6; weak D call: TRBD1 (5 bases). Deletions cut 5 bases from V and 5 bases from J, with 19 bases between. Germline V gene sequence: CDR1 SGHVS, CDR2 FQNEAQ. The CDR3 spans 17 residues. The CDR3 reads CASSPVGGSSNNSPLHF. The CDR3 bases are TGTGCCAGCAGCCCTGTCGGGGGATCTTCCAATAATTCACCCCTCCACTTT.

The chain employs TRBV4-1 and TRBJ2-2; 7 bases fit TRBD1. Germline CDR1 is MGHRA and CDR2 is YSYEKL. The CDR3 is 18 amino acids. The V segment lost 0 bases and the J segment 3 bases; nucleotides outside the gene matches: 10. The CDR3 DNA follows: TGCGCCAGCAGCCAAGAACCCTCCCGGGACAGATACACCGGGGAGCTGTTTTTT. As protein: CASSQEPSRDRYTGELFF.

This chain uses TRBV7-9 with TRBJ1-4; 10 nucleotides agree with TRBD1. There are 15 residues in the CDR3. From germline, CDR1 is SEHNR and CDR2 FQNEAQ (reference sequence). V shed 6 bases and J 17 bases; nucleotides not matched to a gene: 18. In nucleotides, the CDR3 is TGTGCCAGCAGTTTAACCGGGACAGGGGTCCTTGGCGTCTTTTTT. It yields the protein CASSLTGTGVLGVFF.

J is TRBJ2-1 and V is TRBV19; possible D gene TRBD2, 5 bases. V gave up 5 bases and J gave up 5 bases, with 16 bases separating them. The germline V gene encodes CDR1 LNHDA and CDR2 SQIVND (reference sequence). The CDR3 is made up of 15 amino acids. The CDR3 spells CASSPAEGGNNEQFF. The CDR3 DNA reads TGTGCCAGTAGTCCCGCCGAGGGTGGGAACAATGAGCAGTTCTTC.

The chain links TRBV19 to TRBJ1-6; maybe TRBD1 (6 bases). The V and J ends lost 0 bases and 8 bases respectively, with 11 bases between them. The V gene's germline CDR1 is LNHDA and CDR2 SQIVND (reference sequence). The CDR3 totals 15 residues. As DNA, the CDR3 is TGTGCCAGTAGTATAGACAGGGCAGGGGATTCACCCCTCCACTTT. Protein sequence: CASSIDRAGDSPLHF. The variable domain in full, completed from reference TRBV19 and TRBJ1-6, reads DGGITQSPKYLFRKEGQNVTLSCEQNLNHDAMYWYRQDPGQGLRLIYYSQIVNDFQKGDIAEGYSVSREKKESFPLTVTSAQKNPTAFYLCASSIDRAGDSPLHFGNGTRLTVT.

V and J are TRBV2 and TRBJ1-2; D not resolved. V gave up 1 base and J gave up 4 bases, with 4 bases separating them. Germline V lookup: CDR1 SNHLY, CDR2 FYNNEI. The CDR3 has 12 residues. CDR3 amino acids: CASSEGSYGYTF. The CDR3 region has the DNA TGTGCCAGCAGTGAAGGCAGCTATGGCTACACCTTC.

The V gene is TRBV6-4, the J gene TRBJ1-2; TRBD1 might be the D (6 bases). The CDR3 loop spans 16 amino acids. Trimming removed 1 base at V and 0 bases at J, with 12 bases between. The V gene's germline CDR1 is MRHNA and CDR2 SNTAGT. CDR3 residues: CASSDFGGPSNYGYTF. The CDR3 coding sequence is TGTGCCAGCAGTGACTTCGGGGGGCCCTCTAACTATGGCTACACCTTC.

V and J are TRBV6-1 and TRBJ2-3, with 9 bases that match TRBD2. Germline V lookup: CDR1 MNHNS, CDR2 SASEGT. CDR3 length: 14 amino acids. The trim removed 3 bases at V and 5 bases at J, leaving 3 bases unmatched. This chain's CDR3 is CASSDVAGVDTQYF. CDR3 sequence (DNA): TGTGCCAGCAGTGATGTAGCGGGGGTAGATACGCAGTATTTT.

This clone showed up just a few times. This chain uses TRBV30 with TRBJ2-1; D ambiguous. The CDR3 has 11 residues. CDR1 GTSNPN and CDR2 SVGIG come from the germline V gene (reference sequence). The V gene lost 5 bases and the J gene lost 8 bases, with 10 bases spanning the gap. Here the CDR3 reads CAWLSSYEQFF. The CDR3 region has the DNA TGTGCCTGGTTGTCGAGCTATGAGCAGTTCTTC.

This clone was observed many times. This chain joins TRBV10-1 and TRBJ1-5, with D perhaps matching TRBD1 (6 bases). The length of the CDR3 is 12 residues. The V and J ends lost 8 bases and 4 bases respectively, with 9 bases between them. Germline V gives CDR1 WNHNN, CDR2 SYGVQD (reference sequence). CDR3 coding DNA: TGCGCCAGCGGGACAAGTAATCAGCCCCAGCATTTT. Protein product: CASGTSNQPQHF.

The CDR3 spells CASSIGTGMSSEKLFF. The CDR3 DNA is TGCGCCAGCAGCATCGGGACAGGGATGTCGAGTGAAAAACTGTTTTTT. The rearrangement joins TRBV5-1 to TRBJ1-4; 9 nucleotides align to TRBD1. The V segment lost 4 bases and the J segment 7 bases; nucleotides outside the gene matches: 11. CDR1 and CDR2 (germline): SGHRS, YFSETQ. CDR3 length: 16 residues.

This chain connects TRBV4-1 to TRBJ1-6; TRBD1 might be the D (5 bases). The CDR3 length is 15 residues. From germline, CDR1 is MGHRA and CDR2 YSYEKL. V lost 0 bases and J 7 bases, leaving 10 bases between the germline ends. The CDR3 DNA reads as TGCGCCAGCAGCCAAGAAATAACAGGAAATTCACCCCTCCACTTT. This codes for CASSQEITGNSPLHF.

The chain combines TRBV19 with TRBJ1-2; 8 nucleotides agree with TRBD1. Trimming removed 8 bases from V and 4 bases from J; junction bases left unmatched: 6. CDR3 length: 13 residues. The V gene's germline CDR1 is LNHDA and CDR2 SQIVND (reference sequence). This chain's CDR3 is CASQDRVGYGYTF. In nucleotides, the CDR3 is TGTGCCAGTCAGGACAGGGTCGGCTATGGCTACACCTTC.

The rearrangement uses TRBV7-3 and TRBJ2-1; the match to TRBD1 covers 9 bases. This CDR3 is 17 amino acids long. V lost 2 bases, J lost 5 bases, and 10 bases stayed unmatched. Germline assignment: CDR1 SGHTA and CDR2 FQGTGA. In nucleotides, the CDR3 is TGTGCCAGCAGCTTAGAGGGACAGGGAGTCGGGAACAATGAGCAGTTCTTC. Translating gives CASSLEGQGVGNNEQFF.

The chain has TRBV6-1 and TRBJ2-7; D is ambiguous. The CDR3 is made up of 13 amino acids. Germline loops: CDR1 MNHNS, CDR2 SASEGT. With 2 bases removed from V and 3 bases from J, the gap between germline ends came to 8 bases. CDR3 residues: CASSESEHYEQYF. CDR3 DNA: TGTGCCAGCAGTGAAAGCGAGCACTACGAGCAGTACTTC.

The chain couples TRBV2 to TRBJ2-5, with TRBD1 identical over 8 bases. Germline trimming cut 8 bases from V and 1 base from J; bases unmatched to any gene: 3. CDR3 length: 13 amino acids. Germline loops: CDR1 SNHLY, CDR2 FYNNEI. CDR3 DNA: TGTGCCAGCGGCGACAGGGGCCAAGAGACCCAGTACTTC. It translates to CASGDRGQETQYF.

This chain joins TRBV10-1 and TRBJ2-1; perhaps TRBD2 as D (6 bases). V lost 0 bases to trimming and J lost 8 bases, with 11 bases between them. The CDR3 spans 14 residues. The germline V gene encodes CDR1 WNHNN and CDR2 SYGVQD (reference sequence). The CDR3 spells CASSESSASDEQFF. Here the CDR3 DNA reads TGCGCCAGCAGTGAGTCGAGTGCTAGCGATGAGCAGTTCTTC.

V usage is TRBV10-3 and J usage is TRBJ2-7, with TRBD1 identical over 7 bases. This CDR3 contains 15 residues. V lost 3 bases to trimming and J lost 4 bases; unmatched junction nucleotides: 9. Germline CDR1 is ENHRY and CDR2 is SYGVKD. As DNA, the CDR3 is TGTGCCATCAGTGAAACTACAGGGGCCTTATACGAGCAGTACTTC. It codes for CAISETTGALYEQYF.

CDR3 residues: CASAIGTGGSDIQYF. In DNA, the CDR3 is TGTGCTAGTGCCATAGGGACAGGGGGCTCGGACATTCAGTACTTC. The rearrangement joins TRBV12-5 to TRBJ2-4, with 12 bases that match TRBD1. The J segment lost 8 bases and the V segment lost 7 bases, leaving 9 bases of the junction unmatched. From germline, CDR1 is LGHNT and CDR2 FRNRAP. The CDR3 is 15 amino acids.

The CDR3 sequence: CASSLGQDNEQYF. As DNA, the CDR3 is TGCGCCAGCAGCTTGGGACAGGACAACGAGCAGTACTTC. V usage is TRBV5-1 and J usage is TRBJ2-7; D may be TRBD1 (6 bases). The CDR3 is 13 amino acids. The V gene lost 0 bases and the J gene lost 5 bases, with 9 bases spanning the gap. Germline assignment: CDR1 SGHRS and CDR2 YFSETQ. The whole variable domain, remainder taken from reference TRBV5-1 and TRBJ2-7, is KAGVTQTPRYLIKTRGQQVTLSCSPISGHRSVSWYQQTPGQGLQFLFEYFSETQRNKGNFPGRFSGRQFSNSRSEMNVSTLELGDSALYLCASSLGQDNEQYFGPGTRLTVT.

For the CDR3, the DNA is TGTGCCAGCAGCAAAAAAGTCCGGGACACAACCTACGAGCAGTACTTC. Its translation: CASSKKVRDTTYEQYF. The V call is TRBV21-1, the J call TRBJ2-7; the D call of TRBD1 is as the table states it, not checked on the DNA. TRBV21-1 is assigned pseudogene status. The CDR3 has 16 residues.

In DNA form, the CDR3 reads TGCGCCAGCAGCCAAGATATCAGGGGCACTGAAGCTTTCTTT. Translated, it gives CASSQDIRGTEAFF. The J gene is TRBJ1-1, the V gene TRBV4-3; TRBD1 might be the D (6 bases). Trimming pared 0 bases from V and 4 bases from J, leaving 9 bases between. The germline V gene has CDR1 LGHNA and CDR2 YSLEER. This CDR3 contains 14 residues.

The chain is built from TRBV7-9 and TRBJ1-1, with TRBD1 as a possible D gene (5 bases). Per the germline V gene, CDR1 is SEHNR and CDR2 is FQNEAQ (reference sequence). CDR3 length: 13 residues. V was shortened by 4 bases and J by 1 base, with 7 bases between the two germline ends. The CDR3 sequence is CASSSRGNTEAFF. The DNA for the CDR3 is TGTGCCAGCAGCTCAAGGGGGAACACTGAAGCTTTCTTT.

A word on this clone: This sample includes further DNA sequences coding for the same CDR3. The gene calls are TRBV11-1 and TRBJ1-1; D is unclear. V was cut by 4 bases and J by 10 bases, with 13 bases left in between. The CDR3 runs to 12 residues. CDR1 and CDR2 from the germline V gene are SGHAT and FQDESV (reference sequence). The CDR3 region has the DNA TGTGCCAGCAGCTCCCACCTGGAGGGAGCTTTCTTT. Protein product: CASSSHLEGAFF.

This clone was counted a few times. The V and J genes are TRBV7-3 and TRBJ2-2; 9 bases are a match to TRBD2. Trimming took 3 bases from V and 4 from J; bases not matched to a gene: 6. Germline V lookup: CDR1 SGHTA, CDR2 FQGTGA. The CDR3 totals 16 residues. CDR3 nucleotides: TGTGCCAGCAGCTTGGTAGCGGGGGACTCCACCGGGGAGCTGTTTTTT. Its protein product is CASSLVAGDSTGELFF. The variable domain in full, with the rest retrieved from reference TRBV7-3 and TRBJ2-2, is GAGVSQTPSNKVTEKGKYVELRCDPISGHTALYWYRQSLGQGPEFLIYFQGTGAADDSGLPNDRFFAVRPEGSVSTLKIQRTERGDSAVYLCASSLVAGDSTGELFFGEGSRLTVL.

This sequence joins TRBV11-2 and TRBJ2-4; D might be TRBD1 (5 bases). Germline-derived CDR1 and CDR2 are SGHAT and FQNNGV. CDR3 length: 15 residues. Trimming stripped 4 bases from V and 0 bases from J, with 10 bases between. This chain's CDR3 is CASSSPRVAKNIQYF. Written as DNA, the CDR3 is TGTGCCAGCAGCTCCCCCAGGGTAGCCAAAAACATTCAGTACTTC.